The 20 T cell receptor beta chains reported below all come from one sample, sequenced in a study of cytomegalovirus exposure and HLA in healthy donors (dated by TCRdb to about 2017). The library came from the immunoSEQ multiplex PCR assay. For the multiplex PCR, a mixture combining 60 forward primers for TCR Vbeta segments and 13 reverse primers for TCR Jbeta segments was used. The source is immuneACCESS, and TCRdb retained only in-frame sequences with V and J called. Part of the clones is not carried over; for the studies checked, unresolved V genes explain less than half of this, and the remainder is unexplained. Across this sample there are tens of thousands of clones, with 84% seen only once. The ten largest clones add up to 5.6% of the sample. The sample taken for sequencing was PBMCs. These receptor sequences come from a woman aged 18-30 years in good health and CMV-seropositive.

The chain has TRBV4-1 and TRBJ1-2; TRBD1 aligns across 9 bases. The germline gives CDR1 MGHRA, CDR2 YSYEKL. V lost 0 bases to trimming and J lost 3 bases; unmatched junction nucleotides: 5. CDR3 length equals 16 residues. The CDR3 bases are TGCGCCAGCAGCCAAGACGGGACAGGGCGATACTATGGCTACACCTTC. Its protein product is CASSQDGTGRYYGYTF.

The chain recombines TRBV4-2 with TRBJ2-1; D is ambiguous. The CDR3 consists of 13 residues. The germline CDR1 and CDR2 sequences are LGHNA and YNFKEQ. V gave up 4 bases and J gave up 6 bases, with 10 bases separating them. The CDR3 loop reads CASSPLASNEQFF. In DNA form, the CDR3 reads TGTGCCAGCAGCCCCCTGGCTAGCAATGAGCAGTTCTTC.

V gene TRBV5-4 combines with J gene TRBJ2-3; 8 bases are shared with TRBD2. This CDR3 has 16 residues. With V trimmed by 4 bases and J by 2 bases, 9 bases remained unmatched. In germline, CDR1 is SGHNT, CDR2 YYREEE (reference sequence). CDR3 DNA: TGTGCCAGCAGCAAAGGAAGCGGGGGTTACACAGATACGCAGTATTTT. It encodes CASSKGSGGYTDTQYF.

The gene calls are TRBV7-2 and TRBJ1-5, with 7 positions matching TRBD1. This CDR3 has 15 amino acids. J was trimmed by 1 base and V by 4 bases; bases with no gene match: 4. Per germline, CDR1 SGHTA and CDR2 FQGNSA. The CDR3 region has the DNA TGTGCCAGCAGCTCACAGGGGTTGAGCAATCAGCCCCAGCATTTT. Translating it yields CASSSQGLSNQPQHF.

The rearrangement joins TRBV4-1 to TRBJ2-2; 8 bases align to TRBD1. With V trimmed by 3 bases and J by 1 base, 1 base remained unmatched. The CDR3 extends over 15 amino acids. The V gene's germline CDR1 is MGHRA and CDR2 YSYEKL. Here the CDR3 reads CASSHGQGNTGELFF. CDR3 nucleotide sequence: TGCGCCAGCAGCCACGGACAGGGGAACACCGGGGAGCTGTTTTTT.

The chain is built from TRBV30 and TRBJ1-3, with TRBD1 matching over 10 bases. The V gene's germline CDR1 is GTSNPN and CDR2 SVGIG (reference sequence). The V gene end was trimmed by 0 bases and the J gene end by 0 bases; junction bases not matched to a gene: 14. This CDR3 has 20 residues. In DNA, the CDR3 is TGTGCCTGGAGTGTACGGGACAGGGGTCCCTTTTCACTCTCTGGAAACACCATATATTTT. It translates to CAWSVRDRGPFSLSGNTIYF.

This clone has a single count. The chain uses TRBV6-4 and TRBJ2-5; 12 bases line up with TRBD1. CDR3 size: 14 residues. Germline loops: CDR1 MRHNA, CDR2 SNTAGT. J was trimmed by 6 bases and V by 6 bases; bases with no gene match: 5. The CDR3 spells CASSPGQGAKTQYF. Here the CDR3 DNA reads TGTGCCAGCAGCCCGGGACAGGGGGCAAAGACCCAGTACTTC.

This clone was detected a few times. V is TRBV7-9 and J is TRBJ1-2; D remains ambiguous. Germline lookup yields CDR1 SEHNR and CDR2 FQNEAQ (reference sequence). This CDR3 contains 14 residues. Trimming left V 5 bases short and J 7 bases short, with 17 bases between. This chain's CDR3 is CASSPSWVSGGYTF. For the CDR3, the DNA is TGTGCCAGCAGCCCCTCATGGGTTTCGGGTGGCTACACCTTC.

J is TRBJ2-7 and V is TRBV28; 8 bases agree with TRBD2. The CDR3 covers 14 residues. The germline gives CDR1 MDHEN, CDR2 SYDVKM. V trimming: 6 bases; J trimming: 1 base; junction bases outside the gene matches: 5. The CDR3 spells CASRRTSRSYEQYF. DNA of the CDR3: TGTGCCAGCAGACGGACTAGCAGATCCTACGAGCAGTACTTC.

The V gene is TRBV6-5, the J gene TRBJ1-2; TRBD1 matches at 10 bases. The CDR3 consists of 15 residues. After removal of 7 bases from V and 4 bases from J, the junction contained 9 bases not matched to a gene. The germline V gene encodes CDR1 MNHEY and CDR2 SVGAGI. The CDR3 reads CASMDRDRGFYGYTF. The CDR3 nucleotides are TGTGCCAGCATGGACCGGGACAGGGGCTTCTATGGCTACACCTTC.

This chain connects TRBV27 to TRBJ1-1; 7 bases match TRBD1. Trimming took 5 bases from V and 3 from J; bases not matched to a gene: 12. CDR1 is MNHEY, CDR2 SMNVEV, per germline (reference sequence). The CDR3 has 16 amino acids. The CDR3 protein is CASSPWPQGVYTEAFF. The DNA for the CDR3 is TGTGCCAGCAGTCCCTGGCCCCAGGGGGTGTACACTGAAGCTTTCTTT.

The genes are TRBV27 and TRBJ1-3; TRBD1 matches 8 bases. This CDR3 spans 15 amino acids. Trimming removed 6 bases from V and 3 bases from J; junction bases left unmatched: 7. Germline loops: CDR1 MNHEY, CDR2 SMNVEV (reference sequence). The CDR3 loop reads CASSQTTGVGNTIYF. In DNA, the CDR3 is TGTGCCAGCAGCCAAACGACAGGGGTTGGAAACACCATATATTTT.

CDR3 in amino acids: CASSLSSTSGETQYF. The CDR3 coding sequence is TGTGCCAGCAGCTTAAGCTCAACAAGCGGGGAGACCCAGTACTTC. The chain uses TRBV7-3 and TRBJ2-5; D might be TRBD2 (6 bases). Trimming stripped 1 base from V and 5 bases from J, with 14 bases between. CDR3 size: 15 residues. In germline, CDR1 is SGHTA, CDR2 FQGTGA.

V gene TRBV7-9 combines with J gene TRBJ2-1, with 10 bases aligning to TRBD2. The CDR3 is made up of 15 amino acids. The germline gives CDR1 SEHNR, CDR2 FQNEAQ (reference sequence). V was pared by 5 bases and J by 2 bases, with 3 bases of the junction left unmatched. The CDR3 reads CASSQTSGAYNEQFF. The CDR3 nucleotides read TGTGCCAGCAGCCAAACTAGCGGGGCCTACAATGAGCAGTTCTTC.

V usage is TRBV30 and J usage is TRBJ2-3, with D possibly TRBD1 on 5 matching bases. Germline-derived CDR1 and CDR2 are GTSNPN and SVGIG (reference sequence). CDR3 size: 15 residues. V shed 0 bases and J shed 2 bases, with 12 bases lying between them. CDR3 region: CAWSVGQGPTDTQYF. CDR3 coding DNA: TGTGCCTGGAGTGTAGGGCAGGGCCCCACAGATACGCAGTATTTT.

The chain has TRBV2 and TRBJ1-6; maybe TRBD1 (5 bases). Germline V gene data show CDR1 as SNHLY and CDR2 as FYNNEI. CDR3 length: 13 residues. Between the trimmed V and J ends, which lost 3 bases and 14 bases, there was a span of 14 bases. Here the CDR3 reads CASSDGPGSSLHF. The CDR3, as DNA: TGTGCCAGCAGTGACGGGCCAGGGTCCTCCCTCCACTTT.

The chain carries TRBV2 and TRBJ1-5; no reliable D call. V shed 6 bases and J shed 7 bases, with 13 bases lying between them. Germline V gene sequence: CDR1 SNHLY, CDR2 FYNNEI. This CDR3 has 13 amino acids. CDR3 amino acids: CASRGGISQPQHF. CDR3 coding DNA: TGTGCCAGCAGAGGAGGGATTTCACAGCCCCAGCATTTT. The whole variable domain, filled in from reference TRBV2 and TRBJ1-5, reads EPEVTQTPSHQVTQMGQEVILRCVPISNHLYFYWYRQILGQKVEFLVSFYNNEISEKSEIFDDQFSVERPDGSNFTLKIRSTKLEDSAMYFCASRGGISQPQHFGDGTRLSIL.

The CDR3 loop is CATGRDRGIGEQFF. DNA of the CDR3: TGTGCCACGGGCCGGGACAGGGGCATCGGTGAGCAGTTCTTC. The chain is built from TRBV19 and TRBJ2-1, with 10 bases lining up with TRBD1. Germline lookup yields CDR1 LNHDA and CDR2 SQIVND (reference sequence). The V gene end was trimmed by 10 bases and the J gene end by 9 bases; junction bases not matched to a gene: 12. There are 14 residues in the CDR3.

The chain combines TRBV12-5 with TRBJ2-3; D gene unclear. Germline CDR1 and CDR2: LGHNT and FRNRAP. Between the trimmed V and J ends, which lost 5 bases and 1 base, there was a span of 4 bases. The CDR3 runs 12 residues. CDR3 in DNA: TGTGCTAGTGGTACAGGCACAGATACGCAGTATTTT. This gives the protein CASGTGTDTQYF.

The chain carries TRBV6-5 and TRBJ2-1; TRBD1 might be the D (5 bases). The length of the CDR3 is 15 residues. CDR1 and CDR2 (germline): MNHEY, SVGAGI. Trimming left V 6 bases short and J 4 bases short, with 16 bases between. CDR3 residues: CASRTPTVPYNEQFF. The CDR3 nucleotides are TGTGCCAGCAGGACGCCGACAGTCCCATACAATGAGCAGTTCTTC.